This entry is about one T cell receptor (beta chain). Antigen specificity is unknown. Every patient had relapsed following autologous stem cell transplantation, and cohorts differed in brentuximab vedotin exposure. This sample was included in a study of PD-1 blockade in classical Hodgkin lymphoma. General study findings and limits: In newly diagnosed patients, baseline TCR diversity was reportedly below that of healthy donors.

Clones were sequenced by immunoSEQ multiplex PCR, and TCRdb holds only the in-frame ones, with some missing. Found here are over 45,000 clones, approximately 73% of them singletons; the top ten hold over 13%. The CDR3 has 15 residues. Trimming cost V 6 bases and J 0 bases; bases outside gene matches: 4. Germline V lookup: CDR1 LNHDA, CDR2 SQIVND (reference sequence). This clonotype was obtained from a human donor with classical Hodgkin lymphoma. Sequencing used peripheral blood mononuclear cells (PBMCs), obtained before the second cycle of nivolumab. V gene TRBV19 combines with J gene TRBJ2-4; 8 bases align to TRBD1. This CDR3 reads CASRDRVLAKNIQYF. DNA for the CDR3: TGTGCCAGTAGGGACAGGGTTTTAGCCAAAAACATTCAGTACTTC.